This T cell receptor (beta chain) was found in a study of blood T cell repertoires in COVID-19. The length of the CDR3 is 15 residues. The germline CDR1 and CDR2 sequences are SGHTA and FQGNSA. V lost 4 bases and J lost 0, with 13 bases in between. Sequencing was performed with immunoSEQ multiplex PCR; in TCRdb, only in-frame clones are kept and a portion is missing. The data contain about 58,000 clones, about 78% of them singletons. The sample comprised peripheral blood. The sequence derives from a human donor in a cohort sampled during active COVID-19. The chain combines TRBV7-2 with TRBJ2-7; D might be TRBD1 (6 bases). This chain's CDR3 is CASSWEQGFSYEQYF. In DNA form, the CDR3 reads TGTGCCAGCAGCTGGGAACAGGGTTTCTCCTACGAGCAGTACTTC.